This TCR beta chain was captured by sequencing in a study of human T cells and chemical hapten exposure (dated by TCRdb to 2020 to 2022). Background on the whole study: For sensitization, 2% DPC in acetone was applied to a roughly 2 cm by roughly 2 cm area of upper inner arm skin. The mostly female patient cohort included alopecia areata with under or over 50% scalp involvement, alopecia totalis and alopecia universalis. For every blood RNA sample, sequencing covered both the TCR alpha and TCR beta chains. The study tracked peripheral blood TCR repertoire changes in vivo during primary and secondary sensitization to the hapten diphenylcyclopropenone (DPC) in alopecia patients. Patch testing on the upper back used Finn chambers containing 0.01% DPC, with scoring done after 6 days according to International Contact Dermatitis Research Group standards. Blood was sampled from patients pre-sensitization (week 0) and at 2, 6 and about 24 weeks after DPC sensitization. The libraries were sequenced as a pool, and the TCR yield per sample differed mostly because of small variations in library volumes within the pool. Weekly therapeutic DPC doses were additionally applied to the scalp of patients throughout the approximately 24-week study period. Nearly 30 alopecia patients provided blood for TCR sequencing at one to four time points (pre-sensitization, 2, 6 and 24 weeks).

Sequences SGHTA (CDR1) and FQGTGA (CDR2) are obtained from the germline V gene. The CDR3, from cysteine to phenylalanine, totals 16 residues. Only the CDR3 DNA is retained, 48 bases long and in frame from the first base. V is clipped by 5 bases and J by 1 base, and the sequence between their germline boundaries is 15 bases long. The method behind the library was RACE. TCRdb records NextSeq 500 as the sequencer. Library preparation attached unique molecular identifiers to individual cDNA molecules for quantitative, reproducible TCR counting. On the study's bioinformatics: The median number of TCRs per sample was roughly 100,000, ranging from about 23,224 to 750,000. V, J and CDR3 annotation of the TCR reads was performed with the Decombinator software suite. Every sample was subsampled to the same number of TCRs (28,000) for the PS versus PT1 abundance plots. Expanded TCRs were defined as absent before sensitization and observed at least eight times at the 2-week time point. Clones were called with MiXCR by TCRdb after fastp trimmed the public reads at Q25, and only in-frame beta chains were retained. Rows with one shared CDR3 protein collapse into an entry with the most common genes and DNA. What appears here as the V and J calls and clone size reflects TCRdb's work, not the paper's. A total of tens of thousands of distinct CDR3 sequences appear in this sample, 8.5% to 10% of them only once. 14% to 15% of the sample is taken by the ten largest.

What the study reported, not specific to this receptor: Expanded TCRs formed significantly more large CDR3 similarity clusters than pre-sensitization or healthy control sets, consistent with antigen-driven responses. Patch test score was positively correlated with the number of PT1 expanded TCRs, with significance at thresholds 8, 16 and 32 but not at 4. All patients had alopecia, a presumed autoimmune disease, so their immune response might differ from that of healthy individuals. After repeated subsampling, the strength of the expansion versus patch-test correlation and the threshold at which it became significant changed. The number of TCRs above 1 in 1000 frequency did not change with DPC sensitization; there was no evidence of global repertoire structure alterations.

The sample's time point label, decoded: patch test 2, 6 weeks after DPC sensitization. What this sample's treatment or condition label stands for: therapeutic diphenylcyclopropenone sensitization with weekly scalp DPC. Unfractionated whole blood was collected in Tempus Blood RNA tubes, and total RNA was extracted from that blood. Blood at each patch-test visit was drawn before the patch test was applied. Patients were eligible if aged 18 to 70, diagnosed with alopecia and judged suitable for DPC therapy, and pregnant patients were excluded. About this clonotype: Its specific antigen is unknown. No qualities accompany the bases; no much larger clone lies one base away.

Recombination joined TRBV7-3 with TRBJ2-4; D gene: possibly TRBD1, on 6 matching bases. The receptor comes from a woman younger than 45 with alopecia areata. Some clones in this sample may be carry-over from other donors' samples. Source: whole blood, taken in connection with sensitization to the hapten diphenylcyclopropenone (DPC). The CDR3 reads CASSVDRTGAKNIQYF. The DNA sequence follows: TGTGCCAGCAGCGTGGACAGAACAGGGGCCAAAAACATTCAGTACTTC.